A selection of T cell receptor beta chains follows, all from one sample in a study of cytomegalovirus exposure and HLA in healthy donors. The data were produced by immunoSEQ multiplex PCR, yet TCRdb's version contains in-frame clones alone and is incomplete. The profile shows fewer than 200,000 clones, over 75% of them singletons. The material sequenced was PBMCs. The origin of the receptors is a woman between 45 and 65 years old in good health and CMV-seropositive. Both conserved end residues are part of each CDR3. Each record gives: D gene, CDR3 length, J gene, clone size, V gene, CDR3 protein, CDR3 DNA. The D gene is left open where the match is weak. Size values are once, few and many counts, or a class for expanded clones, and some rows have none.

TRBD2 12 TRBJ2-1 - TRBV29-1 CSVGGLAGRQFF TGCAGCGTTGGGGGCCTAGCGGGCCGGCAGTTCTTC
TRBD1 13 TRBJ1-1 - TRBV5-1 CASSLTGGTEAFF TGCGCCAGCAGTTTGACAGGGGGCACTGAAGCTTTCTTT
- 16 TRBJ2-5 - TRBV5-6 CASSSPIVGGEETQYF TGTGCCAGCAGCTCACCGATTGTAGGGGGAGAAGAGACCCAGTACTTC
- 18 TRBJ1-6 once TRBV5-1 CASSLGVRQDLYNSPLHF TGCGCCAGCAGCTTGGGAGTCCGACAGGATCTCTATAATTCACCCCTCCACTTT
- 14 TRBJ2-3 - TRBV15 CATSREVGTDTQYF TGTGCCACCAGCAGAGAGGTAGGCACAGATACGCAGTATTTT
- 13 TRBJ1-1 - TRBV5-1 CASSLDRERTAFF TGCGCCAGCAGCTTGGACAGGGAGCGAACAGCTTTCTTT
- 15 TRBJ2-7 - TRBV10-1 CTSSEDRGRVYEQYF TGCACCAGCAGTGAGGATCGGGGTAGGGTTTACGAGCAGTACTTC
- 15 TRBJ2-1 - TRBV9 CASSVGVTAYNEQFF TGTGCCAGCAGCGTAGGAGTAACAGCCTACAATGAGCAGTTCTTC
TRBD2 15 TRBJ2-7 - TRBV5-6 CASSLLASGSYEQYF TGTGCCAGCAGCTTATTGGCTAGCGGATCCTACGAGCAGTACTTC
- 19 TRBJ1-3 - TRBV7-9 CASSLNLGWGLSSGNTIYF TGTGCCAGCAGCTTAAATTTGGGATGGGGGCTTTCCTCTGGAAACACCATATATTTT
TRBD1 16 TRBJ1-5 few TRBV5-5 CASSLGGQGLNQPQHF TGTGCCAGCAGCTTGGGGGGACAGGGGCTCAATCAGCCCCAGCATTTT
- 14 TRBJ2-3 - TRBV5-1 CASSRTDSTDTQYF TGCGCCAGCTCCCGGACAGATAGCACAGATACGCAGTATTTT
TRBD1 17 TRBJ1-5 - TRBV4-1 CTSSQVPPTGGNQPQHF TGCACCAGCAGCCAAGTGCCCCCGACAGGGGGCAATCAGCCCCAGCATTTT
TRBD1 13 TRBJ1-2 - TRBV7-6 CASSLNRGDGYTF TGTGCCAGCAGCTTGAACAGGGGAGATGGCTACACCTTC
TRBD2 17 TRBJ2-1 - TRBV11-2 CASSLRAGLVSYNEQFF TGTGCCAGCAGCTTAAGGGCGGGACTAGTATCCTACAATGAGCAGTTCTTC
- 16 TRBJ2-3 - TRBV27 CASSLEAVYSTDTQYF TGTGCCAGCAGTTTGGAAGCGGTATACAGCACAGATACGCAGTATTTT
TRBD1 14 TRBJ2-2 - TRBV6-5 CASSLQGASGELFF TGTGCCAGCAGTTTACAGGGGGCGTCTGGGGAGCTGTTTTTT
- 12 TRBJ1-2 few TRBV7-2 CASSLVRYGYTF TGTGCCAGCAGCTTAGTGAGATATGGCTACACCTTC
- 15 TRBJ2-2 - TRBV10-3 CAISGGLPNTGELFF TGTGCCATCAGCGGAGGGCTACCGAACACCGGGGAGCTGTTTTTT